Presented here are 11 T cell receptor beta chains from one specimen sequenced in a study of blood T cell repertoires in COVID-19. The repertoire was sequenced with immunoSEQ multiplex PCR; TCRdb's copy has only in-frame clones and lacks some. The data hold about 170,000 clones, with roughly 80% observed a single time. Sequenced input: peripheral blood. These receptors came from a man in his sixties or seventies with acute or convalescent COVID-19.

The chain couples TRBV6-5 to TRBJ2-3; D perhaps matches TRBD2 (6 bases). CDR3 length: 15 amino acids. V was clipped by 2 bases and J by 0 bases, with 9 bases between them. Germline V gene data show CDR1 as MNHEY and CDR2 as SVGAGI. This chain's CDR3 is CASSYMGGSTDTQYF. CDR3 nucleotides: TGTGCCAGCAGTTACATGGGGGGAAGCACAGATACGCAGTATTTT.

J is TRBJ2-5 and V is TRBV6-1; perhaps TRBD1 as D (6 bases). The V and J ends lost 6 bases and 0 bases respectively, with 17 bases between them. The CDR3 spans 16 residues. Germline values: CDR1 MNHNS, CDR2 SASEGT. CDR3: CASRETGHSYQETQYF. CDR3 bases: TGTGCCAGCAGGGAAACAGGGCATTCCTACCAAGAGACCCAGTACTTC.

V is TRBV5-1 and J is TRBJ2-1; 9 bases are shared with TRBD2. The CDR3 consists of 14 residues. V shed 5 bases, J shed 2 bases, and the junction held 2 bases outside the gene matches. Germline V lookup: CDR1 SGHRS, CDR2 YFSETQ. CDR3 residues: CASSRGRAYNEQFF. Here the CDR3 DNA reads TGCGCCAGCAGTCGCGGGAGGGCCTACAATGAGCAGTTCTTC.

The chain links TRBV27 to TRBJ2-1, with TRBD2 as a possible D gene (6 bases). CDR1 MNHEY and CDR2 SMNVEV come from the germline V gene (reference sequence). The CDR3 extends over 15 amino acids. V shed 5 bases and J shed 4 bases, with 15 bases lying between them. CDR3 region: CASSRAGGLYNEQFF. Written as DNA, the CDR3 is TGTGCCAGCAGTAGAGCGGGCGGCCTTTACAATGAGCAGTTCTTC.

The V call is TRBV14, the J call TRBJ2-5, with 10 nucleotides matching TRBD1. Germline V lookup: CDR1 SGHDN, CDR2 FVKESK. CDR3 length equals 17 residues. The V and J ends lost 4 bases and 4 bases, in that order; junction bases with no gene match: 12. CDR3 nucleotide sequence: TGTGCCAGCAGCCTGGACCTGGGACAGGGGAAAGGAGAGACCCAGTACTTC. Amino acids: CASSLDLGQGKGETQYF.

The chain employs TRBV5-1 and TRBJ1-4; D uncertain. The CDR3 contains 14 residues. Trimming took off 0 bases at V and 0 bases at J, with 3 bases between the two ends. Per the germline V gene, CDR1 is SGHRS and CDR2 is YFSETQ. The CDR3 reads CASSLDSTNEKLFF. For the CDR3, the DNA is TGCGCCAGCAGCTTGGACTCAACTAATGAAAAACTGTTTTTT. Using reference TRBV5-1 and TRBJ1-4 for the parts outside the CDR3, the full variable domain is KAGVTQTPRYLIKTRGQQVTLSCSPISGHRSVSWYQQTPGQGLQFLFEYFSETQRNKGNFPGRFSGRQFSNSRSEMNVSTLELGDSALYLCASSLDSTNEKLFFGSGTQLSVL.

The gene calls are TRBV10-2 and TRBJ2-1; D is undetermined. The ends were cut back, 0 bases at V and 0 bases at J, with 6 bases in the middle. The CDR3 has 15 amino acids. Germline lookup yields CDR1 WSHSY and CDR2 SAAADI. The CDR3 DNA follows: TGCGCCAGCAGTGAGTCGTTGAGCTCCTACAATGAGCAGTTCTTC. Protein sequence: CASSESLSSYNEQFF.

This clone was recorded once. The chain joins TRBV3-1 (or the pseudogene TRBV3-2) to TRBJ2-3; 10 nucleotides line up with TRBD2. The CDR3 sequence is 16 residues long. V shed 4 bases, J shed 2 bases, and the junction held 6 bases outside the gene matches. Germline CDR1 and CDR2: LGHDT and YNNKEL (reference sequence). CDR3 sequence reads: CASSRRTSGLTDTQYF. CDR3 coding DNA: TGTGCCAGCAGCCGCCGGACTAGCGGCCTCACAGATACGCAGTATTTT.

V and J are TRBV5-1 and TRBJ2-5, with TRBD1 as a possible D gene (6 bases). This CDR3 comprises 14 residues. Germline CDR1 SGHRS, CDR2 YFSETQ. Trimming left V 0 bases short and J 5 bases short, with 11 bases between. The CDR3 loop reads CASSLGRGRETQYF. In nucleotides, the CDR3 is TGCGCCAGCAGCTTGGGCAGGGGTCGGGAGACCCAGTACTTC. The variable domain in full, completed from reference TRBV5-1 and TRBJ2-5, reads KAGVTQTPRYLIKTRGQQVTLSCSPISGHRSVSWYQQTPGQGLQFLFEYFSETQRNKGNFPGRFSGRQFSNSRSEMNVSTLELGDSALYLCASSLGRGRETQYFGPGTRLLVL.

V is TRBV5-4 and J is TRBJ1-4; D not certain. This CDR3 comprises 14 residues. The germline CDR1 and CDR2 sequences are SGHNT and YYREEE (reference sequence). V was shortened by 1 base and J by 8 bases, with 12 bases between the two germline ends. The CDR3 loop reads CASSLSAQAEKLFF. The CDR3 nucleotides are TGTGCCAGCAGCTTGTCTGCCCAGGCAGAAAAACTGTTTTTT.

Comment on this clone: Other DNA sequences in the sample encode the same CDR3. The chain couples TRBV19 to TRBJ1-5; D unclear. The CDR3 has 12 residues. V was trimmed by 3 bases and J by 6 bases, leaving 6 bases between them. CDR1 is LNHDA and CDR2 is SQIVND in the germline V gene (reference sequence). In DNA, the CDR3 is TGTGCCAGTAGTATTCGGGGTCAGCCCCAGCATTTT. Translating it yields CASSIRGQPQHF.